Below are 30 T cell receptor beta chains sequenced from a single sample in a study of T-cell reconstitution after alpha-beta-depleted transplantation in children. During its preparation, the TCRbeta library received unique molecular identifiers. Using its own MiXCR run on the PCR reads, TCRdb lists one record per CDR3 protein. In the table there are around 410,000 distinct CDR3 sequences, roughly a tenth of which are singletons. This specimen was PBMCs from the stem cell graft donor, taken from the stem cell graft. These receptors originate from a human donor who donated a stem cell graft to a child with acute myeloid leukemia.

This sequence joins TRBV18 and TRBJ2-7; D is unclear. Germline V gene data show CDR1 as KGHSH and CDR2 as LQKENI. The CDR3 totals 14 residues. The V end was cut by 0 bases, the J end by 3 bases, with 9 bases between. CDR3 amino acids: CASSPPGRSYEQYF. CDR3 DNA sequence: TGTGCCAGCTCACCACCCGGCAGGAGCTACGAGCAGTACTTC.

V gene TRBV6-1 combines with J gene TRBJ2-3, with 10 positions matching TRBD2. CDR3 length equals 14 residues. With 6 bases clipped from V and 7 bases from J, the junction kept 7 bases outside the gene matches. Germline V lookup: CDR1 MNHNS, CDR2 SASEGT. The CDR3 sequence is CASSGTSAGNTQYF. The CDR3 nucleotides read TGTGCCAGCAGCGGGACTAGCGCAGGGAATACGCAGTATTTT.

CDR3 bases: TGTGCCAGCAGCACCCCGACAGGGCGGTTCTTTAAAGCAGAGACCCAGTACTTC. Translating gives CASSTPTGRFFKAETQYF. V usage is TRBV11-1 and J usage is TRBJ2-5; 7 positions agree with TRBD1. The CDR3 runs to 18 residues. V lost 5 bases and J lost 4; bases outside the gene matches: 19. Looked up from germline, CDR1 is SGHAT and CDR2 is FQDESV (reference sequence). Drawing the rest from reference TRBV11-1 and TRBJ2-5, the complete variable domain is EAEVAQSPRYKITEKSQAVAFWCDPISGHATLYWYRQILGQGPELLVQFQDESVVDDSQLPKDRFSAERLKGVDSTLKIQPAELGDSAMYLCASSTPTGRFFKAETQYFGPGTRLLVL.

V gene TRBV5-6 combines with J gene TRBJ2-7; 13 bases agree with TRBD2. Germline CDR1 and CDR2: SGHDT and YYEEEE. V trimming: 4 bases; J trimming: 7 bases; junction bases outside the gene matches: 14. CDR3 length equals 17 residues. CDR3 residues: CASSLGLAGIGSKEQYF. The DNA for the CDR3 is TGTGCCAGCAGCCTGGGACTAGCGGGAATTGGATCGAAGGAGCAGTACTTC.

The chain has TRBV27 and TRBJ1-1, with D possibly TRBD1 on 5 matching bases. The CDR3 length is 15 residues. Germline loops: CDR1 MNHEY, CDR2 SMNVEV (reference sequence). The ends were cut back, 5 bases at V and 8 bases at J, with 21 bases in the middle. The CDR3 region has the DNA TGTGCCAGCAGTCCCGCCGGCAGGGATAAAAAGGAAGCTTTCTTT. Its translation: CASSPAGRDKKEAFF.

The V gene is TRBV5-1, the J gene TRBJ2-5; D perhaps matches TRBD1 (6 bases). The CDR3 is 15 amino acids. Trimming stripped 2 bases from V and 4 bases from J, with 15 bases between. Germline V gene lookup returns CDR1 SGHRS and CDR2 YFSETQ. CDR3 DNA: TGCGCCAGCAGCTTAGAGGACAGTAACGGAGAGACCCAGTACTTC. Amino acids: CASSLEDSNGETQYF.

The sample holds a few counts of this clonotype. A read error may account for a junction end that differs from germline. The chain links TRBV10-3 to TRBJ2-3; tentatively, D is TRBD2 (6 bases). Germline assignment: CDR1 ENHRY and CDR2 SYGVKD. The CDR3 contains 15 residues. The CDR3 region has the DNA TGTGCCACCAGTGGAGGGTCCCTCCGCACAGATACGCAGTATTTT. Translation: CATSGGSLRTDTQYF.

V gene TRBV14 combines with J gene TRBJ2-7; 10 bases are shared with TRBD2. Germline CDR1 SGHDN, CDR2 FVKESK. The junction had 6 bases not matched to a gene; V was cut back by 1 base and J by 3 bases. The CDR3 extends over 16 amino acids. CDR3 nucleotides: TGTGCCAGCAGCCAAGTATGGGCTAGCGGGAGCTACGAGCAGTACTTC. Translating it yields CASSQVWASGSYEQYF.

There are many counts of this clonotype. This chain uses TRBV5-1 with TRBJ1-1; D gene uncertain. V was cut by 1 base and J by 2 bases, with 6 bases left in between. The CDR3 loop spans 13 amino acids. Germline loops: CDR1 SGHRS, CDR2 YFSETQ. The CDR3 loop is CASSLRVNTEAFF. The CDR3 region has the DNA TGCGCCAGCAGCTTGAGGGTCAACACTGAAGCTTTCTTT. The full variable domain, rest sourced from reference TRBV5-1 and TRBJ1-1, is KAGVTQTPRYLIKTRGQQVTLSCSPISGHRSVSWYQQTPGQGLQFLFEYFSETQRNKGNFPGRFSGRQFSNSRSEMNVSTLELGDSALYLCASSLRVNTEAFFGQGTRLTVV.

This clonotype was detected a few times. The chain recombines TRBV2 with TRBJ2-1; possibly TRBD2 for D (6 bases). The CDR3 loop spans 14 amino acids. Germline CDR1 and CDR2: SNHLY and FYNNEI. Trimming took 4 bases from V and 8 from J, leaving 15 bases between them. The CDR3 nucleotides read TGTGCCAGCAGTGGAGTCCTAGCGCTCGATGAGCAGTTCTTC. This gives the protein CASSGVLALDEQFF.

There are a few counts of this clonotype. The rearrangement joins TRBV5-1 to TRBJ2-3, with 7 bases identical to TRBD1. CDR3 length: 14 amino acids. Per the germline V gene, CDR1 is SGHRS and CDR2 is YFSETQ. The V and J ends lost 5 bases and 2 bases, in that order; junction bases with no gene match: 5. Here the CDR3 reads CASSSGQATDTQYF. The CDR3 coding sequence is TGCGCCAGCAGTTCTGGACAGGCCACAGATACGCAGTATTTT.

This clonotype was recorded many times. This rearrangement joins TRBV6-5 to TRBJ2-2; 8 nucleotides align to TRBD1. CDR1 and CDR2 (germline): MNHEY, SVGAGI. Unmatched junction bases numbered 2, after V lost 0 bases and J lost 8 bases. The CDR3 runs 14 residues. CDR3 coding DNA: TGTGCCAGCAGTTACTCCAGGGGGCATGGGGAGCTGTTTTTT. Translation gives CASSYSRGHGELFF.

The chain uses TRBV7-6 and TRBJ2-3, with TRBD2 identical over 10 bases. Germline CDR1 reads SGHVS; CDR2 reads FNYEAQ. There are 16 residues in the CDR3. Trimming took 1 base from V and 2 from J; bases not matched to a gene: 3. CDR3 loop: CASSLGSGGTTDTQYF. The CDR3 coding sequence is TGTGCCAGCAGCTTAGGTAGCGGGGGGACCACAGATACGCAGTATTTT.

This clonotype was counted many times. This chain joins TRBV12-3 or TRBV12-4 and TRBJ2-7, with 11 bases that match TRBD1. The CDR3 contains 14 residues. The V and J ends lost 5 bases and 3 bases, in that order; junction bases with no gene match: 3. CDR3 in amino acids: CASSRTGGIYEQYF. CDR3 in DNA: TGTGCCAGCAGTCGGACAGGGGGCATCTACGAGCAGTACTTC.

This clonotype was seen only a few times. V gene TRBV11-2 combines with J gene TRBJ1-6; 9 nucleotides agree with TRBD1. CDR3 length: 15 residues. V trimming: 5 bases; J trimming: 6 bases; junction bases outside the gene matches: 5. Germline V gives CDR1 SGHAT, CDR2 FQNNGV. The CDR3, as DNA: TGTGCCAGCAGCGCCACGGGACAGGGTAATTCACCCCTCCACTTT. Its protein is CASSATGQGNSPLHF.

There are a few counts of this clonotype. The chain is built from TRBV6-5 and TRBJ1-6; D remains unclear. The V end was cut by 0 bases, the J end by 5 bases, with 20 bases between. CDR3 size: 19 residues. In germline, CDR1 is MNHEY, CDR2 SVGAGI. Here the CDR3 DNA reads TGTGCCAGCAGTTACTCGGCGGTATCGCACCGGATTAATAATTCACCCCTCCACTTT. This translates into CASSYSAVSHRINNSPLHF.

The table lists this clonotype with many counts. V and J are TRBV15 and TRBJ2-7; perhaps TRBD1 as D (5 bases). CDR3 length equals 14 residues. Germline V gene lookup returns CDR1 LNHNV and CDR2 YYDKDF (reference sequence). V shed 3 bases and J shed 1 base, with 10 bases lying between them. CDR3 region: CATSRDTESYEQYF. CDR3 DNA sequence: TGTGCCACCAGCAGGGACACCGAATCCTACGAGCAGTACTTC.

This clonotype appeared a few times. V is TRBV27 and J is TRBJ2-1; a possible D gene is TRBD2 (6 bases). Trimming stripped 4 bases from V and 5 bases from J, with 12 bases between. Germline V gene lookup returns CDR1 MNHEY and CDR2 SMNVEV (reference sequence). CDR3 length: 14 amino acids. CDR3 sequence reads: CASSWDSANNEQFF. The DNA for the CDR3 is TGTGCCAGCAGTTGGGACTCAGCAAACAATGAGCAGTTCTTC.

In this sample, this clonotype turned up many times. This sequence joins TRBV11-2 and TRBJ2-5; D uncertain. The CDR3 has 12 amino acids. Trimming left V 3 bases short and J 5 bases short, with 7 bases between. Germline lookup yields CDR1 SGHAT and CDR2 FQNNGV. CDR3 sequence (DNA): TGTGCCAGCAGCTTCGCGGAGGAGACCCAGTACTTC. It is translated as CASSFAEETQYF.

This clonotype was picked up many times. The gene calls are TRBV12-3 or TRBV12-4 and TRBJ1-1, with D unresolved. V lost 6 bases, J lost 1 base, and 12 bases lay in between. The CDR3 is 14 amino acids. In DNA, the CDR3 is TGTGCCAGCAGCGCCCAATCGGCGAACACTGAAGCTTTCTTT. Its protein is CASSAQSANTEAFF.

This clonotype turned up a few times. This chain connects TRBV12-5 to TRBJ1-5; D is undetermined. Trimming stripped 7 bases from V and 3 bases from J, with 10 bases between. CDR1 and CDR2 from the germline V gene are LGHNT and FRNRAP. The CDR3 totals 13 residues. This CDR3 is CASAWGVNQPQHF. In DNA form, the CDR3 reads TGTGCTAGTGCGTGGGGAGTCAATCAGCCCCAGCATTTT.

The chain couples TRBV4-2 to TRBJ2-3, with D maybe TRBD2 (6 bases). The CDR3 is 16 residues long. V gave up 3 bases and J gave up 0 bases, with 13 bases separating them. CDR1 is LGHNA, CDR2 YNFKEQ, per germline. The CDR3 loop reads CASSHPGAGSTDTQYF. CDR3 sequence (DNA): TGTGCCAGCAGCCACCCGGGTGCGGGGAGCACAGATACGCAGTATTTT.

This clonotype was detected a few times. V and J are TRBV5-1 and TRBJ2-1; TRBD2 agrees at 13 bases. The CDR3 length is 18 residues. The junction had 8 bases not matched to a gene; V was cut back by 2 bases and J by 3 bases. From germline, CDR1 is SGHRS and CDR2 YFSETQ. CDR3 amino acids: CASSFALAGGIDYNEQFF. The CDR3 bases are TGCGCCAGCAGCTTTGCACTAGCGGGGGGGATAGACTACAATGAGCAGTTCTTC.

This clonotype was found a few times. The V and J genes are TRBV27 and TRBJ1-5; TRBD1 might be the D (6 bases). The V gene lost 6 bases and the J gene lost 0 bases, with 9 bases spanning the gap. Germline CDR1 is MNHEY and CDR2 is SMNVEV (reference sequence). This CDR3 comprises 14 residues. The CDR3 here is CASRSGASNQPQHF. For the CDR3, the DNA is TGTGCCAGCAGATCAGGGGCTAGCAATCAGCCCCAGCATTTT.

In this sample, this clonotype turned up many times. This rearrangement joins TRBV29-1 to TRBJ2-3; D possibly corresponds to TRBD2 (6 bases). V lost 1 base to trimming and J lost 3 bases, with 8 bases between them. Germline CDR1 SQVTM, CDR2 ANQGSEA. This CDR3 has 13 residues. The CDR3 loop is CSVEGLVTDTQYF. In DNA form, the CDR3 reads TGCAGCGTTGAAGGACTAGTTACAGATACGCAGTATTTT.

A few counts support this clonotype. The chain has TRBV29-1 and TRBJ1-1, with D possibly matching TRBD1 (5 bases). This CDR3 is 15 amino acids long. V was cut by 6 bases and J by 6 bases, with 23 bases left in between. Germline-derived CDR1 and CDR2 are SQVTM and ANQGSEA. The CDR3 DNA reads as TGCAGCGTGGTCCGTGGGGGTTCCTCGAGTGCTGAAGCTTTCTTT. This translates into CSVVRGGSSSAEAFF.

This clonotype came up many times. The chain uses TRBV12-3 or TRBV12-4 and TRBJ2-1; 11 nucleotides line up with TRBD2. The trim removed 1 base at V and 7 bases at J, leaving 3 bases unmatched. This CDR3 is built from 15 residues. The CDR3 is CASSLGLAGLNEQFF. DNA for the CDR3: TGTGCCAGCAGTTTAGGACTAGCGGGGCTGAATGAGCAGTTCTTC.

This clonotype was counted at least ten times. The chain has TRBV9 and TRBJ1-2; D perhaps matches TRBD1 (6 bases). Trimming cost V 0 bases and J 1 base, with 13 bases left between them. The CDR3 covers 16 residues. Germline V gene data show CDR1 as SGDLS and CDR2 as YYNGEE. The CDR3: CASSVGVTGSNYGYTF. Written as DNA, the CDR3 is TGTGCCAGCAGCGTAGGGGTTACAGGGAGTAACTATGGCTACACCTTC. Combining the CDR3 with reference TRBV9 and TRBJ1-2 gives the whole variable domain DSGVTQTPKHLITATGQRVTLRCSPRSGDLSVYWYQQSLDQGLQFLIQYYNGEERAKGNILERFSAQQFPDLHSELNLSSLELGDSALYFCASSVGVTGSNYGYTFGSGTRLTVV.

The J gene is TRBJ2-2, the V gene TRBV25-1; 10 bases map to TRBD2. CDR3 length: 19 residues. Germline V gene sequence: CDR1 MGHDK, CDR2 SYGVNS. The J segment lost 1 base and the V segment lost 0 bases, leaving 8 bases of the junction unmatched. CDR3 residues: CASSEYPGTSELNTGELFF. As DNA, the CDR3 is TGTGCCAGCAGTGAATATCCCGGGACTAGCGAATTGAACACCGGGGAGCTGTTTTTT.

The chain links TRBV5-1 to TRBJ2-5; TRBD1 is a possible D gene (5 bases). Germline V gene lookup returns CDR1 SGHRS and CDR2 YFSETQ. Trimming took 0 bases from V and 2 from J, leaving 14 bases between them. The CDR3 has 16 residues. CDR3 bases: TGCGCCAGCAGCTTGGATTTCGACAGTCAACAAGAGACCCAGTACTTC. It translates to CASSLDFDSQQETQYF.